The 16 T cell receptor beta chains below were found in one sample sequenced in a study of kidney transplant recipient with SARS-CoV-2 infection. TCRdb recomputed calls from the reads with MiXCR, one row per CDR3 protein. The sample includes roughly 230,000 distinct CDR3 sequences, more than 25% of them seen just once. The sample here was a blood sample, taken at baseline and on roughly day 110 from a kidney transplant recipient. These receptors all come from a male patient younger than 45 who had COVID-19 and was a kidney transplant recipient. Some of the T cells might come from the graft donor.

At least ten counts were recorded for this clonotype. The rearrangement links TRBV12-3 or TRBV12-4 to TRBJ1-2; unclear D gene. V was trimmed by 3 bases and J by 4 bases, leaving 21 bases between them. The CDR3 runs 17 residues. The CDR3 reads CASSLRLSFRKTYGYTF. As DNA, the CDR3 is TGTGCCAGCAGTTTGAGACTCAGCTTCCGAAAGACCTATGGCTACACCTTC.

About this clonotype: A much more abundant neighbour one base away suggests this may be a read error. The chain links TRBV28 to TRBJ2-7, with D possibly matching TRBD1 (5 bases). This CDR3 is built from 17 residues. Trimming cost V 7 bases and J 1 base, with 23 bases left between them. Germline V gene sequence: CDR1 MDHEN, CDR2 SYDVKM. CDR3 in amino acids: CASNNLLTGDHSYEQYF. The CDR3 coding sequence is TGTGCCAGCAATAACCTCCTCACAGGCGACCATTCCTACGAGCAGTACTTC.

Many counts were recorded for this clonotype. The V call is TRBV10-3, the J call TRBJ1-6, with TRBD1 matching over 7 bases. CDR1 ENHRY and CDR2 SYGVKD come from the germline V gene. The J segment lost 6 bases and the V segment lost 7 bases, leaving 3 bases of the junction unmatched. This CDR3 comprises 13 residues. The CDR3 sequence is CAIKQGINSPLHF. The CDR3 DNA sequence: TGTGCCATCAAACAGGGGATTAATTCACCCCTCCACTTT.

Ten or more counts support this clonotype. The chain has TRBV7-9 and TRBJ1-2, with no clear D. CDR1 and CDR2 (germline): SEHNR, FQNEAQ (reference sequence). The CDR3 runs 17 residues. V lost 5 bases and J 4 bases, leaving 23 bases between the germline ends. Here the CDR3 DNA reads TGTGCCAGCAGCGCCGAGGGATACCATGGAAAGACCTATGGCTACACCTTC. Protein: CASSAEGYHGKTYGYTF.

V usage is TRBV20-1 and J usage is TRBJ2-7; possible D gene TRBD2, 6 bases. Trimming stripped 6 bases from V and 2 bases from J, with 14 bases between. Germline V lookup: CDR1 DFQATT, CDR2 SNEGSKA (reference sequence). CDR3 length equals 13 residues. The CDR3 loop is CSARTGGTYEQYF. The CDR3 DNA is TGCAGTGCGAGGACTGGCGGGACCTACGAGCAGTACTTC.

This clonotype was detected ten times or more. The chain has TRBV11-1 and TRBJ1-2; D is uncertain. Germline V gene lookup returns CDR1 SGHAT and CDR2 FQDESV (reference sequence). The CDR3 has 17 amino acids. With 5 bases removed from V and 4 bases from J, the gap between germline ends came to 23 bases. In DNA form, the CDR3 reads TGTGCCAGCAGCAATACTTGTAAGGCTGGAAAGACCTATGGCTACACCTTC. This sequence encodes CASSNTCKAGKTYGYTF.

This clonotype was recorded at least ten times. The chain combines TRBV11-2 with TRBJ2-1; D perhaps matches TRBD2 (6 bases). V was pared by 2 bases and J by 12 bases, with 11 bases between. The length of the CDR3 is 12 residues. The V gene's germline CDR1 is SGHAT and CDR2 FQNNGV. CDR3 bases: TGTGCCAGCAGCTTAAAGGCGGGAATGCAGTTCTTC. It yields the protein CASSLKAGMQFF. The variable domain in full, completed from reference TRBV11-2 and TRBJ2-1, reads EAGVAQSPRYKIIEKRQSVAFWCNPISGHATLYWYQQILGQGPKLLIQFQNNGVVDDSQLPKDRFSAERLKGVDSTLKIQPAKLEDSAVYLCASSLKAGMQFFGPGTRLTVL.

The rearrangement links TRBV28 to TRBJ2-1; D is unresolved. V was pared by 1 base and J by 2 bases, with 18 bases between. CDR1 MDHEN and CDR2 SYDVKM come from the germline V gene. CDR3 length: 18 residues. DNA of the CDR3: TGTGCCAGCAGTTTATTCAGGAGAGCGCCCAGAGCCTACAATGAGCAGTTCTTC. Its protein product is CASSLFRRAPRAYNEQFF.

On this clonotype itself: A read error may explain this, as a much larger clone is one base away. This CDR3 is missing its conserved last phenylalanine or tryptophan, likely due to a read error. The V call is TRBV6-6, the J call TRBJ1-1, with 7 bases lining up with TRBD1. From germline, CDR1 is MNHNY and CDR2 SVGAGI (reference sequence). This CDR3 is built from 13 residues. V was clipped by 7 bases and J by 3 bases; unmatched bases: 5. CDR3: CASTQQGYTEAFL. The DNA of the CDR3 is TGTGCCAGCACCCAACAGGGGTACACTGAAGCTTTCCTT.

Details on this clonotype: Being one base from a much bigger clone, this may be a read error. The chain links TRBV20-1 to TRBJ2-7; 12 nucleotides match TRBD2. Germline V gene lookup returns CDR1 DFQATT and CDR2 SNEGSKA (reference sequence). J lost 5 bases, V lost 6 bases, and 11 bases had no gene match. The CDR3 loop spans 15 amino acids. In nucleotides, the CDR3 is TGCAGTGCACCAAACCCGACTAGCGGGGGCGACGAGCAGTACTTC. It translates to CSAPNPTSGGDEQYF.

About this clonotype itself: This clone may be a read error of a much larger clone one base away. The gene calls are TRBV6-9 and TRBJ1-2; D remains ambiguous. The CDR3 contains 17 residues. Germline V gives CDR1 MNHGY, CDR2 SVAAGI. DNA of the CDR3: TGTGCCAGCAGTATCCTGCGGCCTTACGGAAAGACCTATGACTACACCTTC. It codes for CASSILRPYGKTYDYTF.

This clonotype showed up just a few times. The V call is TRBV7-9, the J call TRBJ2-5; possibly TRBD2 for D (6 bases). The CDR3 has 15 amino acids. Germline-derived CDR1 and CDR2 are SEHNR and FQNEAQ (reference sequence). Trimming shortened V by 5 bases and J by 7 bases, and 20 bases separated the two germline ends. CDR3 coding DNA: TGTGCCAGCAGCAACCGGGACTCCGCCTTGGGGACCCAGTACTTC. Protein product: CASSNRDSALGTQYF.

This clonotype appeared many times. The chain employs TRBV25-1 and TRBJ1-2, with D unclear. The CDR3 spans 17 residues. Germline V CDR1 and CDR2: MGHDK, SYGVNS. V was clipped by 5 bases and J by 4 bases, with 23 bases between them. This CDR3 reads CASSQKLELGKTYGYTF. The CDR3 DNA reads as TGTGCCAGCAGTCAGAAATTAGAACTGGGAAAGACCTATGGCTACACCTTC.

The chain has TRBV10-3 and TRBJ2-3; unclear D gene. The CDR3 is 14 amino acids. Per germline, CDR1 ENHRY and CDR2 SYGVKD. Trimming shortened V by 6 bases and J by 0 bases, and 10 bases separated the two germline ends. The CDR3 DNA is TGTGCCATCAGGACTCACGGCAGCACAGATACGCAGTATTTT. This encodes CAIRTHGSTDTQYF.

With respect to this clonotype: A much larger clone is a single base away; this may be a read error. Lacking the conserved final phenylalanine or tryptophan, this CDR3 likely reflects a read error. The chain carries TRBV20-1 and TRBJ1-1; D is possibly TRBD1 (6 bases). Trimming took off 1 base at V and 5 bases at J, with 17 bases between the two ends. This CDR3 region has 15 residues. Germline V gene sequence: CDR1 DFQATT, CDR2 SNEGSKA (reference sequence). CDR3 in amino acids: CSARAVSGGRTEAFL. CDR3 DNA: TGCAGTGCTAGAGCGGTTTCTGGGGGCCGGACTGAAGCTTTCCTT.

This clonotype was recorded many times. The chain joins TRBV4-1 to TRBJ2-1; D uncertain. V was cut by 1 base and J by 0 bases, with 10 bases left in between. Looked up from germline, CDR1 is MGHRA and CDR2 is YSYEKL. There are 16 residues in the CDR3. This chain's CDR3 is CASSQGRRSSYNEQFF. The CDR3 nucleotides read TGCGCCAGCAGCCAAGGGCGACGGAGCTCCTACAATGAGCAGTTCTTC.